Below are 17 T cell receptor beta chains sequenced from a single sample in a study of T cell responses to AZD1222 COVID-19 vaccine. The table came from immunoSEQ multiplex PCR; TCRdb's copy has only in-frame clones and leaves some out. The sample contains about 110,000 clones, 94% of which appear only once. Specimen: peripheral blood, collected 28 days after the second AZD1222 dose. The receptors here all came from an adult who received the AZD1222 COVID-19 vaccine.

The chain links TRBV4-1 to TRBJ1-4; D is perhaps TRBD1 (6 bases). Trimming took off 0 bases at V and 2 bases at J, with 10 bases between the two ends. This CDR3 spans 16 amino acids. Germline V lookup: CDR1 MGHRA, CDR2 YSYEKL. For the CDR3, the DNA is TGCGCCAGCAGCCAAGAAAGGGGGACGACTAATGAAAAACTGTTTTTT. It yields the protein CASSQERGTTNEKLFF.

The rearrangement joins TRBV30 to TRBJ2-2; TRBD2 matches at 14 bases. CDR1 is GTSNPN and CDR2 is SVGIG in the germline V gene (reference sequence). There are 15 residues in the CDR3. J gave up 6 bases and V 3 bases, and 3 bases lay outside the gene matches. The CDR3 protein is CAWRWTSGRSGELFF. The CDR3 DNA follows: TGTGCCTGGAGATGGACTAGCGGGAGGTCCGGGGAGCTGTTTTTT.

The V call is TRBV7-9, the J call TRBJ1-5, with no clear D. The germline CDR1 and CDR2 sequences are SEHNR and FQNEAQ (reference sequence). The CDR3 covers 15 residues. The ends were cut back, 1 base at V and 3 bases at J, with 10 bases in the middle. The CDR3 here is CASSLGGVFNQPQHF. The CDR3 DNA is TGTGCCAGCAGCTTAGGGGGAGTGTTCAATCAGCCCCAGCATTTT.

J is TRBJ2-1 and V is TRBV6-1; TRBD1 aligns across 7 bases. The CDR3 is made up of 15 amino acids. The germline V gene has CDR1 MNHNS and CDR2 SASEGT. Unmatched junction bases numbered 5, after V lost 2 bases and J lost 4 bases. The CDR3 loop reads CASSELDRSYNEQFF. The CDR3, as DNA: TGTGCCAGCAGTGAACTGGACAGGTCATACAATGAGCAGTTCTTC.

The rearrangement joins TRBV11-3 to TRBJ1-3; D gene unclear. V lost 6 bases to trimming and J lost 0 bases, with 9 bases between them. Germline V CDR1 and CDR2: SGHNT, YENEEA. The CDR3 runs 14 residues. CDR3 residues: CASSDTASGNTIYF. The CDR3 DNA reads TGTGCCAGCAGTGACACAGCCTCTGGAAACACCATATATTTT.

V usage is TRBV5-4 and J usage is TRBJ1-4; 8 bases fit TRBD1. With 3 bases clipped from V and 2 bases from J, the junction kept 3 bases outside the gene matches. In germline, CDR1 is SGHNT, CDR2 YYREEE (reference sequence). The CDR3 spans 15 residues. This chain's CDR3 is CASSSDRGTNEKLFF. CDR3 coding DNA: TGTGCCAGCAGCTCCGACAGGGGCACTAATGAAAAACTGTTTTTT.

The gene calls are TRBV12-3 or TRBV12-4 and TRBJ1-3; D is unresolved. This CDR3 is 13 amino acids long. Trimming shortened V by 3 bases and J by 2 bases, and 5 bases separated the two germline ends. For the CDR3, the DNA is TGTGCCAGCAGTTTGACGGCTGGAAACACCATATATTTT. Translating it yields CASSLTAGNTIYF.

The chain employs TRBV30 and TRBJ2-7, with D possibly matching TRBD1 (6 bases). The CDR3 sequence is 13 residues long. V was clipped by 7 bases and J by 1 base, with 14 bases between them. Germline CDR1 reads GTSNPN; CDR2 reads SVGIG (reference sequence). CDR3 sequence reads: CALFRDTSYEQYF. The CDR3 DNA reads as TGTGCCTTATTCCGGGACACGTCCTACGAGCAGTACTTC.

The chain is built from TRBV5-8 and TRBJ2-7, with D possibly matching TRBD2 (6 bases). This CDR3 is 14 amino acids long. V lost 4 bases and J 5 bases, leaving 16 bases between the germline ends. Germline V gene data show CDR1 as SGHTS and CDR2 as YDEGEE. CDR3 DNA: TGTGCCAGCAGCACAAGGGCGGGATTTGACGAGCAGTACTTC. This codes for CASSTRAGFDEQYF.

The chain employs TRBV19 and TRBJ1-6; D is unclear. The CDR3 covers 17 residues. V gave up 5 bases and J gave up 0 bases, with 14 bases separating them. Germline CDR1 is LNHDA and CDR2 is SQIVND (reference sequence). The DNA of the CDR3 is TGTGCCAGTAGTGCCCAAGGGCGCCGCTCCTATAATTCACCCCTCCACTTT. Translated, it gives CASSAQGRRSYNSPLHF.

This rearrangement joins TRBV27 to TRBJ2-3; weak D call: TRBD2 (5 bases). The germline V gene encodes CDR1 MNHEY and CDR2 SMNVEV (reference sequence). V was shortened by 2 bases and J by 5 bases, with 11 bases between the two germline ends. The CDR3 has 14 residues. In DNA form, the CDR3 reads TGTGCCAGCAGTTTAGGCTCAGAGGGAGATACGCAGTATTTT. Translating it yields CASSLGSEGDTQYF.

The rearrangement joins TRBV25-1 to TRBJ2-3; possibly TRBD2 for D (5 bases). The CDR3 spans 13 residues. Germline CDR1 MGHDK, CDR2 SYGVNS. The V gene lost 6 bases and the J gene lost 2 bases, with 9 bases spanning the gap. The CDR3 sequence is CASRDLNTDTQYF. The DNA for the CDR3 is TGTGCCAGCAGGGACTTAAACACAGATACGCAGTATTTT.

The CDR3: CASSRGQGPSYEQYF. The DNA of the CDR3 is TGTGCCAGCAGCCGGGGACAGGGCCCCTCCTACGAGCAGTACTTC. This sequence joins TRBV6-5 and TRBJ2-7, with 9 bases lining up with TRBD1. CDR3 length equals 15 residues. CDR1 MNHEY and CDR2 SVGAGI come from the germline V gene. V was pared by 6 bases and J by 0 bases, with 6 bases of the junction left unmatched.

The chain carries TRBV6-5 and TRBJ1-1; D is unresolved. CDR1 and CDR2 (germline): MNHEY, SVGAGI. CDR3 size: 13 residues. V lost 5 bases to trimming and J lost 0 bases, with 7 bases between them. The CDR3, as DNA: TGTGCCAGCAGTAATACTTTGAACACTGAAGCTTTCTTT. This encodes CASSNTLNTEAFF.

V is TRBV7-9 and J is TRBJ2-7; no definite D call. This CDR3 is built from 16 residues. The V end was cut by 4 bases, the J end by 3 bases, with 19 bases between. Looked up from germline, CDR1 is SEHNR and CDR2 is FQNEAQ (reference sequence). CDR3 protein: CASSSTTIDTGYEQYF. The CDR3 region has the DNA TGTGCCAGCAGCTCCACAACTATAGATACCGGCTACGAGCAGTACTTC.

The chain links TRBV6-5 to TRBJ1-4; D remains unclear. Germline V CDR1 and CDR2: MNHEY, SVGAGI. Trimming took 3 bases from V and 4 from J, leaving 9 bases between them. The CDR3 runs 14 residues. This CDR3 is CASSYHGVNEKLFF. The CDR3 DNA is TGTGCCAGCAGTTATCATGGGGTTAATGAAAAACTGTTTTTT.

With respect to this clone: Other nucleotide sequences in the sample specify the same CDR3. This sequence joins TRBV19 and TRBJ2-3; the D is unclear. Germline V gene data show CDR1 as LNHDA and CDR2 as SQIVND (reference sequence). V was shortened by 5 bases and J by 1 base, with 1 base between the two germline ends. The CDR3 length is 11 residues. Here the CDR3 DNA reads TGTGCCAGTAGTCGCACAGATACGCAGTATTTT. Translated: CASSRTDTQYF. Variable domain in full (rest from reference TRBV19 and TRBJ2-3): DGGITQSPKYLFRKEGQNVTLSCEQNLNHDAMYWYRQDPGQGLRLIYYSQIVNDFQKGDIAEGYSVSREKKESFPLTVTSAQKNPTAFYLCASSRTDTQYFGPGTRLTVL.